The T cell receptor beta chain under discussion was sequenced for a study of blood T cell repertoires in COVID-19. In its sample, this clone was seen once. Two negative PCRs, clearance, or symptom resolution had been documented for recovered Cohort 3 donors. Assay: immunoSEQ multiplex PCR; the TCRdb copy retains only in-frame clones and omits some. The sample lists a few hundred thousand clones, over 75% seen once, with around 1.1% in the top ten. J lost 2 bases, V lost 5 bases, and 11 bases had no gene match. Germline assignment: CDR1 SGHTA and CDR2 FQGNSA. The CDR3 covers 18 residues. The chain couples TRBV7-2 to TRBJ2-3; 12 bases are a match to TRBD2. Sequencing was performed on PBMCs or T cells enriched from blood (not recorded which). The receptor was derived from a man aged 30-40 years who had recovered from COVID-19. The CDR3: CASSLTDLAGGPTDTQYF. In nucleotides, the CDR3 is TGTGCCAGCAGCCTCACCGATCTAGCGGGAGGGCCCACAGATACGCAGTATTTT.